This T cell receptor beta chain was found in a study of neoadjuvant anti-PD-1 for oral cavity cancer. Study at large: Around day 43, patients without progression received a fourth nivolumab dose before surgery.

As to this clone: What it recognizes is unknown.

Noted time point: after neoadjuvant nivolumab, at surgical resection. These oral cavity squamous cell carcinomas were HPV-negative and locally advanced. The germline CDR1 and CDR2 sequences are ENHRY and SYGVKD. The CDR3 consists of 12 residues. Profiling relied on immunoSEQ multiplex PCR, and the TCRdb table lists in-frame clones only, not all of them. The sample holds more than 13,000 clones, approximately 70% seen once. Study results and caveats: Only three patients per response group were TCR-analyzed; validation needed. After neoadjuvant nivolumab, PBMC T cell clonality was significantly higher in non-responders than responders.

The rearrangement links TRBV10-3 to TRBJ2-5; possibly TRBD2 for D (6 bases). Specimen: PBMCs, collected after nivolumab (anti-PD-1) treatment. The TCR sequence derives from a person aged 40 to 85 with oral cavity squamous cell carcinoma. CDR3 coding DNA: TGTGCTACCCGGGAGACGAGGGAGACCCAGTACTTC. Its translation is CATRETRETQYF.